This is a list of T cell receptor beta chains from one sample in a study of OX40 agonist ivuxolimab in advanced cancers. Assay used: immunoSEQ multiplex PCR; TCRdb lists only in-frame clones, some missing. Here the sample spans tens of thousands of clones, roughly 89% being singletons. Sample: CD4+ or CD8+ T cells sorted from blood, taken in a trial of the OX40 agonist ivuxolimab. Receptors were obtained from an adult with an advanced solid tumor such as melanoma, head and neck, liver or kidney cancer. Each CDR3 is given with its conserved first and last residue. The D gene is left open where the match is weak. Not every row has a clone size; where given, it reads once, few, many or a size class.

. | . | TRBJ2-3 | TRBV11-1 | TGTGCCAGCAGTTCATTAGCGGTTAGCACAGATACGCAGTATTTT | CASSSLAVSTDTQYF
. | TRBD1 | TRBJ1-1 | TRBV5-1 | TGCGCCAGCAGGACCGGGACAGGGAGCACTGAAGCTTTCTTT | CASRTGTGSTEAFF
. | TRBD2 | TRBJ2-1 | TRBV27 | TGTGCCAGCGGCAAACTAGCGGACGCAGTCAATGAGCAGTTCTTC | CASGKLADAVNEQFF
. | . | TRBJ1-2 | TRBV6-5 | TGTGCCAGCAGCCTCGGCGGGAGCTATGGCTACACCTTC | CASSLGGSYGYTF
once | . | TRBJ1-1 | TRBV7-2 | TGTGCCAGCAGCTTGGACAGGAACACTGAAGCTTTCTTT | CASSLDRNTEAFF
. | . | TRBJ1-2 | TRBV5-1 | TGCGCCAGCAGCCCGCGAGACCGGTATGGCTACACCTTC | CASSPRDRYGYTF
. | . | TRBJ1-3 | TRBV11-3 | TGTGCCAGCAGCTTCCCGCGATACTCTGGAAACACCATATATTTT | CASSFPRYSGNTIYF
. | . | TRBJ1-6 | TRBV11-1 | TGTGCCAGCAGCTTAATGGGCGGCGGGAGCTCCTATAATTCACCCCTCCACTTT | CASSLMGGGSSYNSPLHF
. | . | TRBJ1-1 | TRBV6-6 | TGTGCCAGCAGTTACAGGGTAGGCACTGAAGCTTTCTTT | CASSYRVGTEAFF
. | . | TRBJ1-5 | TRBV6-6 | TGTGCCAGCAGTTTCCCACCCGGGACAACGGGGCAGCCCCAGCATTTT | CASSFPPGTTGQPQHF
. | TRBD2 | TRBJ2-2 | TRBV7-3 | TGTGCCAGCAGCTTTCGGACTAGCGGGATCAACACCGGGGAGCTGTTTTTT | CASSFRTSGINTGELFF
. | . | TRBJ2-5 | TRBV5-1 | TGCGCCAGCAGCTTGGCCCTGGGGCCCCAAGAGACCCAGTACTTC | CASSLALGPQETQYF
. | . | TRBJ2-7 | TRBV7-3 | TGTGCCAGCAGCTTAGTAGGTTGGACAAAACCCGGCGAGCAGTACTTC | CASSLVGWTKPGEQYF
once | . | TRBJ2-1 | TRBV5-4 | TGTGCCAGCAGCTTGGCCGGGAATTCCTACAATGAGCAGTTCTTC | CASSLAGNSYNEQFF
. | . | TRBJ1-4 | TRBV6-6 | TGTGCCAGCAGCCGGGGGCCGGAATCAACTAATGAAAAACTGTTTTTT | CASSRGPESTNEKLFF
. | . | TRBJ1-6 | TRBV28 | TGTGCCAGCAAGGGGAGCTCCTATAATTCACCCCTCCACTTT | CASKGSSYNSPLHF